This TCR beta chain was retrieved from a study of cytomegalovirus exposure and HLA in healthy donors. Study summary: Early release data held some 80 million unique TCRs from HLA-typed donors. General study results and limits: Later on, analysis showed that most CMV-associated TCR beta chains appeared to be HLA-restricted.

The germline V gene encodes CDR1 MNHEY and CDR2 SVGAGI. The CDR3 totals 16 residues. V lost 4 bases and J lost 6; bases outside the gene matches: 11. This PCR relied on a set of 60 Vbeta primers and 13 Jbeta primers. Only in-frame clones appear in the TCRdb table, and some are missing; sequencing was by immunoSEQ multiplex PCR. The sample records 80,000 to 130,000 clones, around 83% being singletons. The count of this clone is one. Its target is unknown. The TCR comes from a woman between 18 and 29 years old in good health and CMV-seronegative. Material: PBMCs. J is TRBJ2-7 and V is TRBV6-5; the match to TRBD1 covers 11 bases. For the CDR3, the DNA is TGTGCCAGCAGTTCCGCCGGACAGGGGGCGTTTGGCGAGCAGTACTTC. This translates into CASSSAGQGAFGEQYF.